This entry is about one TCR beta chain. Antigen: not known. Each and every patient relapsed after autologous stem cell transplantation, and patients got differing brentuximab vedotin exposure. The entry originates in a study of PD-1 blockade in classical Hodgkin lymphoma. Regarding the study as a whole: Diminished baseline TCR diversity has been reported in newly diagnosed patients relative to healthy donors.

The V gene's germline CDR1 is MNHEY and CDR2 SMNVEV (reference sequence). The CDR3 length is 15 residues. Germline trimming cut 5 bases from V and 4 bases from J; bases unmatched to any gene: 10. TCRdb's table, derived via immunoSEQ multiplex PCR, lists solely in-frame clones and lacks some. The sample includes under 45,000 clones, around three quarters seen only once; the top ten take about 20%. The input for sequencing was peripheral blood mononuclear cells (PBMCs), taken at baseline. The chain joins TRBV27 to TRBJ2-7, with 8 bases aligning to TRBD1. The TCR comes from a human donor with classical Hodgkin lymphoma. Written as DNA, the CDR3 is TGTGCCAGCAGTCCACAGGGGGTCGGGGGATACGAGCAGTACTTC. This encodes CASSPQGVGGYEQYF.